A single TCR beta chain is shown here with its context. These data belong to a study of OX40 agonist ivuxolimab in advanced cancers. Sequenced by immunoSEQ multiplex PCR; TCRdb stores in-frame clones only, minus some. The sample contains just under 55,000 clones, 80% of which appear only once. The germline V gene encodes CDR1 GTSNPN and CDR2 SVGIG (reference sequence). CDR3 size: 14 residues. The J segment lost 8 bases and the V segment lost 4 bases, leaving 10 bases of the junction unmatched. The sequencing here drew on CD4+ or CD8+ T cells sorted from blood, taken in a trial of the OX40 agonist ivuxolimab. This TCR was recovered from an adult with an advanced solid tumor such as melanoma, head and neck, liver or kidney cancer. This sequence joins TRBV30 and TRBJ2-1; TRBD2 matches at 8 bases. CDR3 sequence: CAWTRGAGGDEQFF. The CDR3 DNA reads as TGTGCCTGGACCCGAGGCGCGGGAGGAGATGAGCAGTTCTTC.